The present entry profiles one TCR beta chain with its context. Its antigen is undetermined. The CDR3 runs to 14 residues. Germline V gene data show CDR1 as GTSNPN and CDR2 as SVGIG (reference sequence). Trimming took 4 bases from V and 8 from J; bases not matched to a gene: 11. The data stem from a study of T cell repertoires in cytomegalovirus infection. The wider study: It was the public TCR beta signatures that indicated both CMV infection and matching HLA type. General study findings and limits: Ex vivo, HLA-C-restricted CMV-specific TCR beta clonotypes prevailed over the rest of the response. Based on cumulative public TCR beta family frequency, carriers of CMV plus the relevant HLA were identified.

TCRdb reprocessed the reads with MiXCR, giving one entry per CDR3 protein. Found here are 400,000 to 550,000 distinct CDR3 sequences, 11% of them singletons; the top ten hold around 9.6%. The source material was PBMCs. V and J are TRBV30 and TRBJ1-2; TRBD1 matches at 9 bases. This clonotype was obtained from a human donor in good health (CMV status not recorded). Some clones in this sample may be carry-over from other donors' samples. The CDR3, as DNA: TGTGCCTGGACTCGCCGGGACAGGGTAGGCGGCTACACCTTC. This sequence encodes CAWTRRDRVGGYTF.